This TCR beta chain came from a study of CD8+CD57+ T cells in acquired aplastic anemia. The germline V gene has CDR1 SGHDN and CDR2 FVKESK. CDR3 length: 11 amino acids. To note about this clonotype: The target antigen is unknown. One end of the junction does not line up with germline, which may come from a read error.

In patients chosen for sequencing, flow cytometry had shown CD8+CD57+ cell expansion. Receipt of therapy had not occurred in any patient by the time of blood sampling. Broader study findings: Patients and controls shared under 35 CD8+ CDR3 sequences, which appeared highly expressed in patients and within their immunodominant clones. The study found no significant CD8+ Simpson's diversity difference between patients and controls.

The TCR beta profiling, which covered VDJ combination and CDR3 sequence, was carried out using genomic DNA as the template. TCRdb itself ran the reads through MiXCR, one entry per CDR3 protein. The data show roughly 500,000 distinct CDR3 sequences, approximately 32% seen once. Sequenced: sorted CD4+, CD8+, or CD8+CD57+ T cells (not recorded which) from PBMCs. The V and J genes are TRBV14 and TRBJ2-1; 7 bases map to TRBD2. The receptor was isolated from a human donor with aplastic anemia. Here the CDR3 DNA reads TGTGCCAGCTCACCCCTAGCGGAGAGTCACTTC. Translation: CASSPLAESHF.